This T cell receptor (beta chain) was obtained from a study of Graves' ophthalmopathy and Graves' hyperthyroidism. This clonotype was seen repeatedly, ten times or more. Amplified material comprised TCR beta CDR3 regions derived from RNA transcripts. First-round RT-PCR with HTBI primers preceded a second-round multiplex PCR. From the multiplex PCR reads, TCRdb called clonotypes with MiXCR, one entry per CDR3 protein. The sample has around 1.1 million distinct CDR3 sequences; less than 45% are singletons. The sample was peripheral blood or thyroid tissue (not recorded which). The clonotype originates from an adult man with Graves' hyperthyroidism.

The DNA of the CDR3 is TGTGCCAGCAGTCTGAGCCCAAGCACTGAAGCTTTCTTT. This codes for CASSLSPSTEAFF. The V gene is TRBV19, the J gene TRBJ1-1; D remains ambiguous. Trimming stripped 9 bases from V and 4 bases from J, with 15 bases between. This CDR3 is 13 amino acids long. Per germline, CDR1 LNHDA and CDR2 SQIVND (reference sequence).